This is a list of T cell receptor beta chains from one sample in a study of Ad26.COV2.S vaccination and SARS-CoV-2 variants. Measured with immunoSEQ multiplex PCR; TCRdb has only the in-frame clones, and not every one. The table has 300,000 to 400,000 clones, around 90% seen once. This sample comprised peripheral blood, obtained in a trial of Ad26.COV2.S vaccine versus placebo. These receptor sequences come from a person aged 18-60 years who received the Ad26.COV2.S COVID-19 vaccine or a placebo. The CDR3 runs from the conserved cysteine through the conserved F or W. D genes are given only for firm matches. A row's size may be missing; if present it is once, few, many or a size class.

-,-,TRBJ2-7,TRBV13,TGTGCCAGCAGCTTAGCGTTACAGGATCGGAAGCAGTACTTC,CASSLALQDRKQYF
-,TRBD1,TRBJ2-1,TRBV4-3,TGCGCCAGCAGCCATTATCCGGGACAGCTTCTAAACAATGAGCAGTTCTTC,CASSHYPGQLLNNEQFF
few,-,TRBJ1-1,TRBV7-2,TGTGCCAGCAGCTTAGCGGCAGGTGTCGCTGAAGCTTTCTTT,CASSLAAGVAEAFF
few,-,TRBJ1-3,TRBV4-1,TGCGCCAGCAGCCGGGACACACTGTCTGGAAACACCATATATTTT,CASSRDTLSGNTIYF
-,-,TRBJ1-6,TRBV4-1,TGCGCCAGCAGCCAGGAATCAGCCTACAATTCACCCCTCCACTTT,CASSQESAYNSPLHF
-,TRBD2,TRBJ2-3,TRBV6-5,TGTGCCAGCAGTTACTCCGGGGGGGCTGGCACAGATACGCAGTATTTT,CASSYSGGAGTDTQYF
-,-,TRBJ1-1,TRBV7-2,TGTGCCAGCAGCTTTGTGGTGCGGGACACTGAAGCTTTCTTT,CASSFVVRDTEAFF
-,-,TRBJ2-7,TRBV7-2,TGTGCCAGCAGCTTAGACCGTGGTGGGTACGAGCAGTACTTC,CASSLDRGGYEQYF
-,TRBD1,TRBJ1-6,TRBV4-2,TGTGCCAGCAGCCAAACAGGGGCAAGCTCCTATAATTCACCCCTCCACTTT,CASSQTGASSYNSPLHF
once,-,TRBJ2-2,TRBV5-4,TGTGCCAGCAGTTCGGACCTGTCTGGGGAGCTGTTTTTT,CASSSDLSGELFF
-,-,TRBJ1-1,TRBV4-1,TGCGCCAGCAGCCATCGAGAGGGGCGGCACACTGAAGCTTTCTTT,CASSHREGRHTEAFF
-,TRBD1,TRBJ2-5,TRBV5-1,TGCGCCAGCAGCTTAAACAGGGGTGGACAAGAGACCCAGTACTTC,CASSLNRGGQETQYF
-,-,TRBJ1-2,TRBV29-1,TGCAGCGTTTACATCTCGGGGGACTATGGCTACACCTTC,CSVYISGDYGYTF
-,-,TRBJ2-7,TRBV6-1,TGTGCCAGCAGTGAACGGGGGTCCATCTACGAGCAGTACTTC,CASSERGSIYEQYF
-,-,TRBJ1-2,TRBV29-1,TGCAGCGTTGAAGAATCCGGACGGAGGTCGCTTAACTATGGCTACACCTTC,CSVEESGRRSLNYGYTF
once,TRBD1,TRBJ2-5,TRBV9,TGTGCCAGCAGCGTAGCGGCCGGGACAGATGAGACCCAGTACTTC,CASSVAAGTDETQYF
-,-,TRBJ1-1,TRBV6-2/TRBV6-3,TGTGCCAGCAGTTACTCGGGGGGGCAAACTGAAGCTTTCTTT,CASSYSGGQTEAFF
-,TRBD2,TRBJ2-5,TRBV5-6,TGTGCCAGCAGCTTGATGATCGGCGGGGGGGCCTCAGAGACCCAGTACTTC,CASSLMIGGGASETQYF
few,-,TRBJ1-1,TRBV6-1,TGTGCCAGCAGTGACAGGGTCGGCACTGAAGCTTTCTTT,CASSDRVGTEAFF
-,-,TRBJ1-1,TRBV11-1,TGTGCCAGCAGCTTAGATCGGGTCGACACTGAAGCTTTCTTT,CASSLDRVDTEAFF
-,-,TRBJ1-1,TRBV11-2,TGTGCCAGCAGCCCGCTCGACAAATTCGGTACTGAAGCTTTCTTT,CASSPLDKFGTEAFF
-,TRBD1,TRBJ1-4,TRBV6-5,TGTGCCAGCAGTTACTATCGGACAGGTTCAAATGAAAAACTGTTTTTT,CASSYYRTGSNEKLFF
-,-,TRBJ2-4,TRBV3-1/TRBV3-2,TGTGCCAGCAGCCAAAGAACGGGGGGCATCGACAAAAACATTCAGTACTTC,CASSQRTGGIDKNIQYF
-,-,TRBJ1-1,TRBV11-3,TGTGCCAGCAGCGCAACAGGGATGAACACTGAAGCTTTCTTT,CASSATGMNTEAFF
-,-,TRBJ1-6,TRBV14,TGTGCCAGCAGCCAAGAAAGCTCAGCTGCATCACCCCTCCACTTT,CASSQESSAASPLHF
-,TRBD1,TRBJ1-1,TRBV4-1,TGCGCCAGCAGCCAAGGGACAGGTTCTTCTATGAACACTGAAGCTTTCTTT,CASSQGTGSSMNTEAFF
few,TRBD1,TRBJ2-2,TRBV6-5,TGTGCCAGCAGTTACGCCGGACAGGGGACCGGGGAGCTGTTTTTT,CASSYAGQGTGELFF
-,TRBD1,TRBJ2-7,TRBV9,TGTGCCAGCAGCACCGGACAGGGGATCTACGAGCAGTACTTC,CASSTGQGIYEQYF
-,-,TRBJ1-1,TRBV5-1,TGCGCCAGCAGCTTGGGATGGGGAGAGGACACTGAAGCTTTCTTT,CASSLGWGEDTEAFF
-,TRBD2,TRBJ2-7,TRBV30,TGTGCCTGGAGTGTGACTAGCGGCTACGAGCAGTACTTC,CAWSVTSGYEQYF
-,TRBD1,TRBJ2-2,TRBV7-3,TGTGCCAGCAGCGAGTCGGGGACAGGGAACACCGGGGAGCTGTTTTTT,CASSESGTGNTGELFF
-,TRBD1,TRBJ2-2,TRBV7-9,TGTGCCAGCAGCCCCCGCTGGGGGACAGGGAAGGCCGGGGAGCTGTTTTTT,CASSPRWGTGKAGELFF
-,-,TRBJ1-4,TRBV7-2,TGTGCCAGCAGCTTATATTTCGCTGCAACTAATGAAAAACTGTTTTTT,CASSLYFAATNEKLFF
-,-,TRBJ1-2,TRBV30,TGTGCCTGGAGGATCAGGGGAGGGTTATATGGCTACACCTTC,CAWRIRGGLYGYTF
-,-,TRBJ1-3,TRBV11-2,TGTGCCAGCAGCTTGCAGGGCCCCTACTCTGGAAACACCATATATTTT,CASSLQGPYSGNTIYF
-,-,TRBJ2-7,TRBV5-1,TGCGCCAGCCGCGACGGGACCACCTCCTACGAGCAGTACTTC,CASRDGTTSYEQYF
-,-,TRBJ2-3,TRBV7-9,TGTGCCAGCAGCTTAGAGGGCGTGATCACAGATACGCAGTATTTT,CASSLEGVITDTQYF
-,-,TRBJ2-5,TRBV27,TGTGCCAGCAGCCACCCCGCAGAGACCCAGTACTTC,CASSHPAETQYF
-,TRBD1,TRBJ1-3,TRBV18,TGTGCCAGCTCACCCCCGGGACAGGGAGTTCTCTCTGGAAACACCATATATTTT,CASSPPGQGVLSGNTIYF
-,TRBD1,TRBJ2-6,TRBV9,TGTGCCAGCAGCACCCAGACAGGGACGCGAAGCTCTGGGGCCAACGTCCTGACTTTC,CASSTQTGTRSSGANVLTF
-,-,TRBJ2-7,TRBV6-5,TGTGCCAGCAGCCCCGATCAGTTCTACGAGCAGTACTTC,CASSPDQFYEQYF
once,-,TRBJ1-1,TRBV2,TGTGCCAGCAGTGATATGCAGGGTGGGCCTGAAGCTTTCTTT,CASSDMQGGPEAFF
-,TRBD2,TRBJ2-1,TRBV5-1,TGCGCCAGCAGCGTCACTAGCGGGGGCGGTGAGCAGTTCTTC,CASSVTSGGGEQFF
-,TRBD1,TRBJ1-6,TRBV5-1,TGCGCCAGCAGCTTGAAAGCAGGGGGAAAAAACTCACCCCTCCACTTT,CASSLKAGGKNSPLHF
-,-,TRBJ2-3,TRBV4-1,TGCGCCAGCAGCCAAGAGGGCAGGGGAGATACGCAGTATTTT,CASSQEGRGDTQYF
-,-,TRBJ1-5,TRBV30,TGTGCCTGGGGACGTAGCAATCAGCCCCAGCATTTT,CAWGRSNQPQHF
-,-,TRBJ1-6,TRBV29-1,TGCAGCGTTGAAGTGACAGTTGGTTCACCCCTCCACTTT,CSVEVTVGSPLHF
-,-,TRBJ2-5,TRBV25-1,TGTGCCAGCAGTGAATTAGCCAGCCAAGAGACCCAGTACTTC,CASSELASQETQYF
-,TRBD1,TRBJ2-7,TRBV27,TGTGCCAGCAGTTTGGCCGGGACAGGCCAACCCTCCTACGAGCAGTACTTC,CASSLAGTGQPSYEQYF
once,-,TRBJ1-1,TRBV6-5,TGTGCCAGCAGTTACGCAGTGAACACTGAAGCTTTCTTT,CASSYAVNTEAFF
-,-,TRBJ2-7,TRBV20-1,TGCAGTGCTATGGGGGCCGGCGAGCAGTACTTC,CSAMGAGEQYF
-,TRBD1,TRBJ1-1,TRBV27,TGTGCCAGCAGTTTCAGGGGACAGCTGAACACTGAAGCTTTCTTT,CASSFRGQLNTEAFF
once,-,TRBJ1-4,TRBV5-6,TGTGCCAGCAGCTCGATTGCAACTAATGAAAAACTGTTTTTT,CASSSIATNEKLFF
few,TRBD1,TRBJ1-1,TRBV7-3,TGTGCCAGCAGCCCGGGACGTGACAGGGTGACTGAAGCTTTCTTT,CASSPGRDRVTEAFF
-,TRBD1,TRBJ1-1,TRBV18,TGTGCCAGCTCACCGGGACAGGGACGCACTGAAGCTTTCTTT,CASSPGQGRTEAFF
-,-,TRBJ1-4,TRBV24-1,TGTGCCACCAGTGTAATCAGGGTAAATGAAAAACTGTTTTTT,CATSVIRVNEKLFF
few,-,TRBJ1-5,TRBV7-9,TGTGCCAGCAGCTTGGGCAATCAGCCCCAGCATTTT,CASSLGNQPQHF
once,-,TRBJ2-7,TRBV19,TGTGCCAGTAGTCCGACAGGATCCTACGAGCAGTACTTC,CASSPTGSYEQYF
once,-,TRBJ1-2,TRBV3-1/TRBV3-2,TGTGCCAGCAGCCTCTACAGGGTTGAGTATGGCTACACCTTC,CASSLYRVEYGYTF